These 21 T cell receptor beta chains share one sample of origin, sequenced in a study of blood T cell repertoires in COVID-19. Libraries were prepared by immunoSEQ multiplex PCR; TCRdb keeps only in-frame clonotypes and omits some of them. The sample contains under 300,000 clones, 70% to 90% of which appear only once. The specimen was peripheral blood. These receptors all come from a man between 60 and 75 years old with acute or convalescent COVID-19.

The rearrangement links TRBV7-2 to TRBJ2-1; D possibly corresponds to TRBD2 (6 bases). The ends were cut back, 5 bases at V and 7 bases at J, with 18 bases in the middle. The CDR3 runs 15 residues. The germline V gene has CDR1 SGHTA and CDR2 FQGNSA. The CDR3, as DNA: TGTGCCAGCAGCATGATAGCGCGACGGGGGAATGAGCAGTTCTTC. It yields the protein CASSMIARRGNEQFF.

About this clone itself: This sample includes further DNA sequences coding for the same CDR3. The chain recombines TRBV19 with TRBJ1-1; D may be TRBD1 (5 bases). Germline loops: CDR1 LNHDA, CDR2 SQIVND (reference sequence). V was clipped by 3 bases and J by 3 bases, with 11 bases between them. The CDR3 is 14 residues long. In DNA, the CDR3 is TGTGCCAGTAGTATCGACAGTTATTACACTGAAGCTTTCTTT. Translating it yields CASSIDSYYTEAFF.

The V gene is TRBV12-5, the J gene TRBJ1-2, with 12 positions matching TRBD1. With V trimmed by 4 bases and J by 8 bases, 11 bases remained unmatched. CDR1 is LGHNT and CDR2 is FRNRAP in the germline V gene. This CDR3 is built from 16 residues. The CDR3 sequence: CASGYGTGGSLPGYTF. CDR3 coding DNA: TGTGCTAGTGGTTACGGGACAGGGGGCTCACTGCCGGGCTACACCTTC.

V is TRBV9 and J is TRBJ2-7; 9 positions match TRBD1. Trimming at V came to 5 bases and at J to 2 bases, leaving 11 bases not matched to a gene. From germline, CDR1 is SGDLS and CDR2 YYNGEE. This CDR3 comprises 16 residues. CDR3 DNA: TGTGCCAGCAGTCAAACGTGGGACAGGGCAACCTACGAGCAGTACTTC. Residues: CASSQTWDRATYEQYF. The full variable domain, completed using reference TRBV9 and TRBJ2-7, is DSGVTQTPKHLITATGQRVTLRCSPRSGDLSVYWYQQSLDQGLQFLIQYYNGEERAKGNILERFSAQQFPDLHSELNLSSLELGDSALYFCASSQTWDRATYEQYFGPGTRLTVT.

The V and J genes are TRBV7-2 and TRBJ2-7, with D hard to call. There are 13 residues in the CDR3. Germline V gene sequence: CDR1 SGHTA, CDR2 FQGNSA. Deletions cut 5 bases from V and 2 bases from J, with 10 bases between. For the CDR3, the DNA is TGTGCCAGCAGCCTCCCGGAGACCTACGAGCAGTACTTC. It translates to CASSLPETYEQYF.

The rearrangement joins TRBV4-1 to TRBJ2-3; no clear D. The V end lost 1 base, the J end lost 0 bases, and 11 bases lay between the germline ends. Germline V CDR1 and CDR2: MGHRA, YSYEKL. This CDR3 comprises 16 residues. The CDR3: CASSQVAAMSTDTQYF. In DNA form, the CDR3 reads TGCGCCAGCAGCCAAGTTGCGGCCATGAGCACAGATACGCAGTATTTT.

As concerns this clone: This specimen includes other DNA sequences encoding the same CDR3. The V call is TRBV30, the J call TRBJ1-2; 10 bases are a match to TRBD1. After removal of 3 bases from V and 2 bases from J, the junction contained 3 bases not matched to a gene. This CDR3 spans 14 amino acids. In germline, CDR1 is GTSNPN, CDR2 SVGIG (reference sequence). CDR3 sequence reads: CAWSVGQGNYGYTF. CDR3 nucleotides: TGTGCCTGGAGCGTGGGACAGGGGAACTATGGCTACACCTTC. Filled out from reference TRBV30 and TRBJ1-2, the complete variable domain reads SQTIHQWPATLVQPVGSPLSLECTVEGTSNPNLYWYRQAAGRGLQLLFYSVGIGQISSEVPQNLSASRPQDRQFILSSKKLLLSDSGFYLCAWSVGQGNYGYTFGSGTRLTVV.

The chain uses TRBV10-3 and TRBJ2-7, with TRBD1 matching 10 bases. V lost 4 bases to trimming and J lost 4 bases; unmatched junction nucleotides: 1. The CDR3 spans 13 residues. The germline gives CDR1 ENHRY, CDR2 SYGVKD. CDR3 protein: CAISGDRGYEQYF. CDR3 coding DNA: TGTGCCATCAGTGGGGACAGGGGATACGAGCAGTACTTC.

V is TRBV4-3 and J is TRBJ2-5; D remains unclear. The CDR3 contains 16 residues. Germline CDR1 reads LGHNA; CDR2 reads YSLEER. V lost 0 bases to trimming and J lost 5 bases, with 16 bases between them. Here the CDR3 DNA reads TGCGCCAGCAGCCAAGATCGGCACAGTTCAAGGGAGACCCAGTACTTC. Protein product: CASSQDRHSSRETQYF.

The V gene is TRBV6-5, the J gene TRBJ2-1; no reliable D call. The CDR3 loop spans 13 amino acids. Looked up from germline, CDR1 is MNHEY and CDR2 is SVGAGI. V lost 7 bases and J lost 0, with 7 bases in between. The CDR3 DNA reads TGTGCCAGCAAGGCGGTCTCCTACAATGAGCAGTTCTTC. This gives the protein CASKAVSYNEQFF.

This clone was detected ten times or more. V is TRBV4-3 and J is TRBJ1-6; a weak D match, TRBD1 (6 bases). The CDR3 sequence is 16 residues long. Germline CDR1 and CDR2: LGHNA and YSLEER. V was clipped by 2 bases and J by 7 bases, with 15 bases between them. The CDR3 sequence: CASSQLPGQMNSPLHF. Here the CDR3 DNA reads TGCGCCAGCAGCCAATTGCCGGGACAAATGAATTCACCCCTCCACTTT.

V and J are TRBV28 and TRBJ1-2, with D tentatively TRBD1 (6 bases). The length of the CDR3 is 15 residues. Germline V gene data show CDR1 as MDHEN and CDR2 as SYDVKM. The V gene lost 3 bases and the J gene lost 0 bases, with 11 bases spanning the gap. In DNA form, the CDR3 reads TGTGCCAGCAGTTTCTCGGACAGCTCTAACTATGGCTACACCTTC. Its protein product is CASSFSDSSNYGYTF.

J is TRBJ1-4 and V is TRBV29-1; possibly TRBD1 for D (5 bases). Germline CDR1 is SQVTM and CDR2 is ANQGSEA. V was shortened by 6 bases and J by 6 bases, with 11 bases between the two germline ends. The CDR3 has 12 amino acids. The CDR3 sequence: CSVGTGDEKLFF. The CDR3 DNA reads TGCAGCGTCGGGACGGGAGATGAAAAACTGTTTTTT.

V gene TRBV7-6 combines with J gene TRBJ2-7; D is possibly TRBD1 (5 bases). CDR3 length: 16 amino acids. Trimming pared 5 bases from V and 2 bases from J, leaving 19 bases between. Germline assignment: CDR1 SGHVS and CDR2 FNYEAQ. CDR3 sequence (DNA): TGTGCCAGCAGCAGGGGTGGGGCCGGGCGAACCTACGAGCAGTACTTC. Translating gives CASSRGGAGRTYEQYF.

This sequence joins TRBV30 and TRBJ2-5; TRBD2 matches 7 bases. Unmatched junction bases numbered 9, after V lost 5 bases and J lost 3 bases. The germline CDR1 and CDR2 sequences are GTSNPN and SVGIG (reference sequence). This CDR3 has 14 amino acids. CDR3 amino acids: CAWLPLGGEETQYF. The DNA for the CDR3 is TGTGCCTGGCTGCCACTGGGGGGGGAAGAGACCCAGTACTTC. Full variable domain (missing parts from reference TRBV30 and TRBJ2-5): SQTIHQWPATLVQPVGSPLSLECTVEGTSNPNLYWYRQAAGRGLQLLFYSVGIGQISSEVPQNLSASRPQDRQFILSSKKLLLSDSGFYLCAWLPLGGEETQYFGPGTRLLVL.

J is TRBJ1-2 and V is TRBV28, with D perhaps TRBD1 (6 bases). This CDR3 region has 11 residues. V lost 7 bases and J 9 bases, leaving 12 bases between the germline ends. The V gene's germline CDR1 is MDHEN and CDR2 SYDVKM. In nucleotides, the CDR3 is TGTGCCAGCACCTACAGGGATCGCTACACCTTC. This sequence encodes CASTYRDRYTF.

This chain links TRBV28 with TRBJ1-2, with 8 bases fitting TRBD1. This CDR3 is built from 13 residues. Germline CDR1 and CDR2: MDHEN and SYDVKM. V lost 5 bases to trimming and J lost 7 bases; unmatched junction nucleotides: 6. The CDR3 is CASSLGQGFGYTF. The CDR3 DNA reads TGTGCCAGCAGTCTCGGACAGGGATTTGGCTACACCTTC.

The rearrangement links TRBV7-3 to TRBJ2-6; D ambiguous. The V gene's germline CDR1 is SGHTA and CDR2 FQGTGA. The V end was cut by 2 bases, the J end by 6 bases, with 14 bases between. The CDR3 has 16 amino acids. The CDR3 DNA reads TGTGCCAGCAGCTTAGAGTCCTCTCTGGTGGCCAACGTCCTGACTTTC. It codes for CASSLESSLVANVLTF.

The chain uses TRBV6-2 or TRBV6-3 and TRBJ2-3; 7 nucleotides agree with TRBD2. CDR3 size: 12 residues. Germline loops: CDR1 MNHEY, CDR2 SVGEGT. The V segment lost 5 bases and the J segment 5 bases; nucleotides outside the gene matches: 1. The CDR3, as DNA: TGTGCCAGCAGTCGCGGGAGAGATACGCAGTATTTT. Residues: CASSRGRDTQYF.

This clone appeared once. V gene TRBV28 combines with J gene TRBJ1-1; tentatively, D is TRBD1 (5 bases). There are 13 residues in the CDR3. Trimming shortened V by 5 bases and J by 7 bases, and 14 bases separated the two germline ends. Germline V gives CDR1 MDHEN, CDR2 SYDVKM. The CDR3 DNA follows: TGTGCCAGCAGTCCCGCGGGGGGAAGTGAAGCTTTCTTT. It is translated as CASSPAGGSEAFF.

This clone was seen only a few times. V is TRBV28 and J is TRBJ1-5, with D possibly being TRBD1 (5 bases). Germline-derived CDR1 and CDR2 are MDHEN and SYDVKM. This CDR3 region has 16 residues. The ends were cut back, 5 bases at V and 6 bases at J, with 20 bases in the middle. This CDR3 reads CASSPDLPIRGQPQHF. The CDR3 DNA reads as TGTGCCAGCAGTCCTGACCTACCCATTAGGGGTCAGCCCCAGCATTTT.